The rows below give T cell receptor beta chains drawn from one sample of a study of shared clonotypes between healthy human individuals. TCRdb's table, derived via immunoSEQ multiplex PCR, lists solely in-frame clones and lacks some. The profile shows some 980,000 clones, 70% to 85% of them singletons. The sample consisted of memory CD4+ T cells sorted from blood. The receptors were sampled from a man between 18 and 35 years old in good health. CDR3s leave out the opening cysteine and the closing phenylalanine or tryptophan. Each record gives: V gene, J gene, CDR3 protein.

v_call: TRBV5-1
j_call: TRBJ2-3
cdr3_aa: ASSLSLSGTDTQY

v_call: TRBV30
j_call: TRBJ2-1
cdr3_aa: AWGSLAGGPLNEQF

v_call: TRBV9
j_call: TRBJ2-1
cdr3_aa: ASSVVPSGNNEQF

v_call: TRBV7-2
j_call: TRBJ2-5
cdr3_aa: ASSLGPRQETQY

v_call: TRBV5-1
j_call: TRBJ2-1
cdr3_aa: ASSPDRVGNEQF

v_call: TRBV2
j_call: TRBJ1-6
cdr3_aa: ASSGQGNSPLH

v_call: TRBV4-1
j_call: TRBJ2-2
cdr3_aa: ASSHLTGTSGRTRLF

v_call: TRBV6-1
j_call: TRBJ1-2
cdr3_aa: ASSEMRQNYGYT

v_call: TRBV7-9
j_call: TRBJ1-2
cdr3_aa: ASSPAMGGRNYGYT

v_call: TRBV13
j_call: TRBJ2-3
cdr3_aa: ASSLGRQGTLNTQY

v_call: TRBV28
j_call: TRBJ2-6
cdr3_aa: ASMHRGERTGANVLT

v_call: TRBV5-6
j_call: TRBJ1-5
cdr3_aa: ASSLAGTGVNQPQH

v_call: TRBV10-3
j_call: TRBJ2-3
cdr3_aa: AISGGAFSTDTQY

v_call: TRBV29-1
j_call: TRBJ2-3
cdr3_aa: SVEANRGNTQY

v_call: TRBV7-2
j_call: TRBJ2-2
cdr3_aa: ASSSQGIGELF

v_call: TRBV19
j_call: TRBJ2-3
cdr3_aa: ASSNTRAGQHTDTQY

v_call: TRBV7-9
j_call: TRBJ2-5
cdr3_aa: ASSSGASGMRETQY

v_call: TRBV6-1
j_call: TRBJ2-7
cdr3_aa: ASSEGIRPGAEYEQY

v_call: TRBV11-2
j_call: TRBJ1-1
cdr3_aa: ASTGSGGTEAF

v_call: TRBV7-3
j_call: TRBJ1-4
cdr3_aa: ASSPGTGAGEKLF

v_call: TRBV5-1
j_call: TRBJ2-1
cdr3_aa: ASSLRAYNEQF

v_call: TRBV5-1
j_call: TRBJ2-7
cdr3_aa: ASSTGQRYEQY

v_call: TRBV6-1
j_call: TRBJ2-5
cdr3_aa: ASSERGNLAKTQY

v_call: TRBV14
j_call: TRBJ2-7
cdr3_aa: ASSQGWGHEQY

v_call: TRBV2
j_call: TRBJ1-1
cdr3_aa: ASSFILRAYGTEAF

v_call: TRBV7-9
j_call: TRBJ2-5
cdr3_aa: ASSGSGTGRRQTQY

v_call: TRBV4-3
j_call: TRBJ1-1
cdr3_aa: ASSQAYDSGTGPSGTEAF

v_call: TRBV7-9
j_call: TRBJ2-5
cdr3_aa: ASSLGFFGETQY